This entry lists 3 T cell receptor beta chains sequenced from one sample in a study of T cells after yellow fever vaccination (dated 2019 in TCRdb). The treatment or condition label here, explained by the study, means: live attenuated yellow fever vaccine strain. Preparation of the library involved 5' RACE. The instrument given in TCRdb is Illumina NovaSeq 6000. Clones were called with MiXCR by TCRdb after fastp trimmed the public reads at Q25, and only in-frame beta chains were retained. Each CDR3 protein appears once, grouped with its most common genes and DNA. Here the sample has a few hundred thousand distinct CDR3 sequences; around 4.3% occur a single time. Just under 20% of the sample belongs to the ten largest clones. Sequences were derived from PBMCs, sampled 15 days after the yellow fever booster vaccination. These receptors all stem from a man aged 18 to 29 who received the YFV17D yellow fever vaccine.

As regards this clonotype: A much larger clone lies a single base off, so this may be a read error. The chain couples TRBV12-3 or TRBV12-4 to TRBJ2-5; D not resolved. The CDR3 length is 11 residues. The chain's CDR3 is CASSPAETHYF. CDR3 sequence (DNA): TGTGCCAGCAGCCCCGCAGAGACCCATTACTTC.

The chain recombines TRBV7-2 with TRBJ1-2, with D perhaps TRBD1 (5 bases). The CDR3 consists of 14 residues. The V gene lost 2 bases and the J gene lost 8 bases, with 15 bases spanning the gap. CDR1 SGHTA and CDR2 FQGNSA come from the germline V gene. The DNA of the CDR3 is TGTGCCAGCAGCTTAAGCAGGGAGAAATACGGCTACACCTTC. It encodes CASSLSREKYGYTF.

This clonotype was seen at least ten times. The rearrangement uses TRBV4-3 and TRBJ2-5; the match to TRBD1 covers 7 bases. This CDR3 is 13 amino acids long. Trimming took 5 bases from V and 4 from J; bases not matched to a gene: 4. Germline V gene sequence: CDR1 LGHNA, CDR2 YSLEER. The CDR3, as DNA: TGCGCCAGCAGCGGCAACAGGGGAGAGACCCAGTACTTC. Residues: CASSGNRGETQYF.